The rows below give T cell receptor beta chains drawn from one sample of a study of blood T cell repertoires in COVID-19. Method: immunoSEQ multiplex PCR; TCRdb's copy keeps in-frame clones and lacks some. The sample holds some 170,000 clones; approximately 85% are singletons and the top ten take roughly 8%. The specimen sequenced was peripheral blood. The receptor source for this set is a woman aged 60 to 75 with acute or convalescent COVID-19. The CDR3 runs from the conserved cysteine through the conserved F or W. Fields, in order: D gene, V gene, clone size, J gene, CDR3 protein, CDR3 DNA. D genes are given only for firm matches. The listing skips clone size in some rows; elsewhere it reads once, few, many or a size class.

NA,TRBV27,once,TRBJ1-3,CASSLSMGGGNTIYF,TGTGCCAGCAGTTTATCGATGGGGGGAGGAAACACCATATATTTT
NA,TRBV7-9,NA,TRBJ1-2,CASSQGVSYGYTF,TGTGCCAGCTCTCAGGGCGTCTCCTATGGCTACACCTTC
TRBD2,TRBV10-2,NA,TRBJ2-2,CASIQAGGTGELFF,TGCGCCAGCATCCAAGCGGGAGGGACCGGGGAGCTGTTTTTT
NA,TRBV4-1,NA,TRBJ2-2,CASSQGRSVRLAELFF,TGCGCCAGCAGCCAAGGCCGGAGCGTACGTCTAGCGGAGCTGTTTTTT
NA,TRBV7-9,NA,TRBJ1-6,CASSPGSSYNSPLHF,TGTGCCAGCAGCCCCGGGAGCTCCTATAATTCACCCCTCCACTTT
TRBD2,TRBV2,once,TRBJ2-1,CASSEASGRLFRGNEQFF,TGTGCCAGCAGTGAAGCTAGCGGGAGGCTCTTTAGGGGCAATGAGCAGTTCTTC
NA,TRBV10-3,NA,TRBJ1-4,CAISGGETTNEKLFF,TGTGCCATCAGCGGGGGGGAGACTACTAATGAAAAACTGTTTTTT
TRBD2,TRBV2,NA,TRBJ2-1,CASRAGIDNEQFF,TGTGCCAGCAGAGCGGGGATAGACAATGAGCAGTTCTTC
TRBD1,TRBV30,NA,TRBJ1-1,CAWETGTGTEAFF,TGTGCCTGGGAGACCGGGACAGGGACTGAAGCTTTCTTT
TRBD1,TRBV19,NA,TRBJ2-5,CASSTDRGPGETQYF,TGTGCCAGTAGTACGGACAGGGGGCCGGGGGAGACCCAGTACTTC
NA,TRBV6-5,NA,TRBJ1-2,CASSPFGGDGGYTF,TGTGCCAGCAGTCCCTTCGGGGGGGATGGCGGCTACACCTTC
TRBD2,TRBV10-2,NA,TRBJ2-1,CASSESRLAGADNEQFF,TGCGCCAGCAGTGAGTCGCGGCTAGCGGGAGCGGACAATGAGCAGTTCTTC
NA,TRBV10-3,NA,TRBJ1-1,CATLPTGMNTEAFF,TGTGCCACCCTCCCGACAGGAATGAACACTGAAGCTTTCTTT
NA,TRBV5-1,NA,TRBJ1-2,CASSLGGNSYGYTF,TGCGCCAGCAGCTTGGGAGGGAACTCCTATGGCTACACCTTC
TRBD2,TRBV5-1,NA,TRBJ2-3,CASSLAAGGRTDTQYF,TGCGCCAGCAGCTTGGCCGCGGGAGGGCGGACAGATACGCAGTATTTT
NA,TRBV7-8,NA,TRBJ2-1,CASSPGRSGLWGNEQFF,TGTGCCAGCAGCCCCGGACGTAGCGGCCTCTGGGGGAATGAGCAGTTCTTC
TRBD1,TRBV4-1,NA,TRBJ1-2,CASSQADRDYGYTF,TGCGCCAGCAGCCAGGCCGACAGGGACTATGGCTACACCTTC
NA,TRBV6-5,few,TRBJ1-2,CASKWGQSMDGYTF,TGTGCCAGCAAATGGGGGCAGTCTATGGATGGCTACACCTTC
NA,TRBV7-7,NA,TRBJ2-2,CASSYFEANTGELFF,TGTGCTAGCAGCTACTTCGAAGCGAACACCGGGGAGCTGTTTTTT
TRBD2,TRBV5-1,NA,TRBJ2-2,CASSLGTSGTGELFF,TGCGCCAGCAGCCTCGGGACTAGCGGCACCGGGGAGCTGTTTTTT
NA,TRBV7-8,NA,TRBJ1-5,CASRLSSGERNQPQHF,TGTGCCAGCAGGCTTTCCTCAGGGGAGCGCAATCAGCCCCAGCATTTT
TRBD1,TRBV19,NA,TRBJ1-6,CASSNTGEGSPLHF,TGTGCCAGTAGTAATACAGGGGAAGGATCACCCCTCCACTTT
NA,TRBV5-1,NA,TRBJ1-1,CASSHGSRGNEAFF,TGCGCCAGCAGCCACGGATCGCGGGGCAATGAAGCTTTCTTT
NA,TRBV25-1,NA,TRBJ1-6,CASSFGGGNSPLHF,TGTGCCAGCAGTTTTGGGGGGGGCAATTCACCCCTCCACTTT
TRBD1,TRBV7-2,NA,TRBJ2-1,CASSLRTGGSWNEQFF,TGTGCCAGCAGCTTAAGGACAGGGGGCAGTTGGAATGAGCAGTTCTTC
NA,TRBV7-9,NA,TRBJ1-3,CASSLGDNSGNTIYF,TGTGCCAGCAGCTTAGGGGACAACTCTGGAAACACCATATATTTT
TRBD1,TRBV18,NA,TRBJ1-5,CASSQGQGNNQPQHF,TGTGCCAGCTCACAAGGACAGGGAAATAATCAGCCCCAGCATTTT
TRBD1,TRBV19,NA,TRBJ1-6,CASSIQGGNSPLHF,TGTGCCAGTAGTATACAGGGGGGTAATTCACCCCTCCACTTT
TRBD1,TRBV6-5,NA,TRBJ2-5,CASRGDRVLETQYF,TGTGCCAGCAGGGGGGACAGGGTGTTAGAGACCCAGTACTTC
TRBD2,TRBV5-4,NA,TRBJ2-1,CASSSWGGTSGTEQFF,TGTGCCAGCAGCTCCTGGGGAGGGACTAGCGGGACTGAGCAGTTCTTC
TRBD1,TRBV7-9,NA,TRBJ2-3,CASSPGQGSKTSTDTQYF,TGTGCCAGCAGCCCGGGACAGGGGTCAAAAACTAGCACAGATACGCAGTATTTT
TRBD2,TRBV5-1,NA,TRBJ2-5,CASSLARTSGQETQYF,TGCGCCAGCAGCTTGGCTAGGACTAGCGGTCAAGAGACCCAGTACTTC
TRBD1,TRBV7-2,NA,TRBJ1-1,CASSPSTGGATEAFF,TGTGCCAGCAGCCCCTCGACAGGGGGCGCGACTGAAGCTTTCTTT